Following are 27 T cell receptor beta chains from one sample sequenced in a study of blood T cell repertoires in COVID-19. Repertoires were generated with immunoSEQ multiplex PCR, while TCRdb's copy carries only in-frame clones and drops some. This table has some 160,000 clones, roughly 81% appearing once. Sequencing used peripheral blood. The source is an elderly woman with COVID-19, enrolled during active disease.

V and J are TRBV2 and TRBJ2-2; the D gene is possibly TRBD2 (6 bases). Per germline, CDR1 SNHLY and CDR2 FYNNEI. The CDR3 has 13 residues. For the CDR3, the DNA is TGTGCGACGGGACTGATGAACACCGGGGAGCTGTTTTTT. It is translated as CATGLMNTGELFF.

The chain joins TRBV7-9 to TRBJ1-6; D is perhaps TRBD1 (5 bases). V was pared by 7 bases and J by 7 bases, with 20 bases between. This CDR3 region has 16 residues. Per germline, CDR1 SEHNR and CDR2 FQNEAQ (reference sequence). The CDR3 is CASTAGVRAKNSPLHF. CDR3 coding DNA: TGTGCCAGCACCGCGGGGGTCCGAGCGAAAAATTCACCCCTCCACTTT.

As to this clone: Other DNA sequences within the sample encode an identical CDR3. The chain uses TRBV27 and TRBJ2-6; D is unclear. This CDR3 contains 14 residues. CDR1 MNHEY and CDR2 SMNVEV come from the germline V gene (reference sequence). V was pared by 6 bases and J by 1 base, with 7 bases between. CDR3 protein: CASSQISGANVLTF. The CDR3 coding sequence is TGTGCCAGCAGCCAAATTTCTGGGGCCAACGTCCTGACTTTC.

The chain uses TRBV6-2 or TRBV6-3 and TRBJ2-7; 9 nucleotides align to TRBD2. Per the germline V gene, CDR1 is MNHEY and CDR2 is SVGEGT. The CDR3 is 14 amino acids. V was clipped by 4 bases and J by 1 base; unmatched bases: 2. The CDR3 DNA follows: TGTGCCAGCAGTTTTAGCGGGGGTTCCTACGAGCAGTACTTC. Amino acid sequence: CASSFSGGSYEQYF.

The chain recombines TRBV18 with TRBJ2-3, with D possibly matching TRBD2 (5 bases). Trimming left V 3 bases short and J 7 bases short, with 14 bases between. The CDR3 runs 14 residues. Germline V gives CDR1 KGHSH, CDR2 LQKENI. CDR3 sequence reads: CASSPLPDSYTQYF. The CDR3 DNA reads TGTGCCAGCTCACCTCTCCCGGACTCCTATACGCAGTATTTT.

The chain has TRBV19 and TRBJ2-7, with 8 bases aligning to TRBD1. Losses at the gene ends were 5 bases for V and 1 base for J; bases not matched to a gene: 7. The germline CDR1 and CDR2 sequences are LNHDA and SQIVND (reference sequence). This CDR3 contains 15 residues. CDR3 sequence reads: CASSPYRGSSYEQYF. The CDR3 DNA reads TGTGCCAGTAGTCCCTACAGGGGGAGTTCCTACGAGCAGTACTTC. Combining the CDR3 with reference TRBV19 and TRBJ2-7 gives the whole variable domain DGGITQSPKYLFRKEGQNVTLSCEQNLNHDAMYWYRQDPGQGLRLIYYSQIVNDFQKGDIAEGYSVSREKKESFPLTVTSAQKNPTAFYLCASSPYRGSSYEQYFGPGTRLTVT.

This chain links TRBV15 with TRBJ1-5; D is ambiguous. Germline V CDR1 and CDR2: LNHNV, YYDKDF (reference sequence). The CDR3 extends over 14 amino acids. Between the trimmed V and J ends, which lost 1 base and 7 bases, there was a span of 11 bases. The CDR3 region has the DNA TGTGCCACCAGCAGAGGAGGGCAGGAGCAGCCCCAGCATTTT. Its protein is CATSRGGQEQPQHF. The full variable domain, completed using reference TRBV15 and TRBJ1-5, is DAMVIQNPRYQVTQFGKPVTLSCSQTLNHNVMYWYQQKSSQAPKLLFHYYDKDFNNEADTPDNFQSRRPNTSFCFLDIRSPGLGDTAMYLCATSRGGQEQPQHFGDGTRLSIL.

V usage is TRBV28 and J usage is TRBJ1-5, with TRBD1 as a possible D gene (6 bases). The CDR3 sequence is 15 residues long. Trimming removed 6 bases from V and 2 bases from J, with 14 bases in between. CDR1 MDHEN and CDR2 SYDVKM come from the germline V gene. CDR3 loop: CASRQGGKGNQPQHF. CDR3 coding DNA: TGTGCCAGCAGACAAGGGGGAAAGGGCAATCAGCCCCAGCATTTT.

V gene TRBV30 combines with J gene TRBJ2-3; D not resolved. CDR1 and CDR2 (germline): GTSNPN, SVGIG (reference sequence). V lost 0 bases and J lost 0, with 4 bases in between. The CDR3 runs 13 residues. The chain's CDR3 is CAWSVQSTDTQYF. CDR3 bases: TGTGCCTGGAGTGTACAAAGCACAGATACGCAGTATTTT.

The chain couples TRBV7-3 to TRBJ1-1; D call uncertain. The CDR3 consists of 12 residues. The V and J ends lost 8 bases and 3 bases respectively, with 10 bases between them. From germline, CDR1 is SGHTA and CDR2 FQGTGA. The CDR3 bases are TGTGCCAGCCATCGTCTATACACTGAAGCTTTCTTT. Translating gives CASHRLYTEAFF.

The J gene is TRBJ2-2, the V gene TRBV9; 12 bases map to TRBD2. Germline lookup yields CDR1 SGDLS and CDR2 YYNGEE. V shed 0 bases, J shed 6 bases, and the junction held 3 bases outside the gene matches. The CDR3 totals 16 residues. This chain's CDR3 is CASSVGLAGDPGELFF. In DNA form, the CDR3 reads TGTGCCAGCAGCGTAGGACTAGCGGGAGATCCCGGGGAGCTGTTTTTT.

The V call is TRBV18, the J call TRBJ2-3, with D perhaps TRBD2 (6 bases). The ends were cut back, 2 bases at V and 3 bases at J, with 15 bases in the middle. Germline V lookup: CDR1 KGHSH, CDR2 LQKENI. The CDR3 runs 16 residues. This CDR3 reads CASSPWNGGGTDTQYF. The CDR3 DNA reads TGTGCCAGCTCACCATGGAACGGGGGTGGTACAGATACGCAGTATTTT.

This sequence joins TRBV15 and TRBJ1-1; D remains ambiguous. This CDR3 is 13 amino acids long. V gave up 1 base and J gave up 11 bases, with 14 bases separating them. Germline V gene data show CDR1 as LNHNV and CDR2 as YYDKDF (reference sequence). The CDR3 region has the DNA TGTGCCACCAGCAGAGGATCGGAGACGACGGCTTTCTTT. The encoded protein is CATSRGSETTAFF.

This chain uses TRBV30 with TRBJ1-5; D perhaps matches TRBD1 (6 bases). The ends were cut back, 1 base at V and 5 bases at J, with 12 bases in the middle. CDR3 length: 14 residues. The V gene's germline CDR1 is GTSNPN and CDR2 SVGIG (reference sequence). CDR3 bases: TGTGCCTGGAGTGCCTCAGGGGTGCATCAGCCCCAGCATTTT. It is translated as CAWSASGVHQPQHF.

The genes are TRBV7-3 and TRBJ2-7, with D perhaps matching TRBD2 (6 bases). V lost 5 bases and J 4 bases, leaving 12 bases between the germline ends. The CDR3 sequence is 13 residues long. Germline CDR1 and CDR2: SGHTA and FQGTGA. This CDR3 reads CASSLNSGYEQYF. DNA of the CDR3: TGTGCCAGCAGCCTAAATAGCGGTTACGAGCAGTACTTC.

The CDR3 nucleotides read TGTGCCAGCAGCTTGGGACAGGGGTGGGCAGATACGCAGTATTTT. Protein: CASSLGQGWADTQYF. The chain combines TRBV5-4 with TRBJ2-3, with 8 positions matching TRBD1. The J segment lost 4 bases and the V segment lost 0 bases, leaving 4 bases of the junction unmatched. Germline V gene data show CDR1 as SGHNT and CDR2 as YYREEE (reference sequence). CDR3 length: 15 residues.

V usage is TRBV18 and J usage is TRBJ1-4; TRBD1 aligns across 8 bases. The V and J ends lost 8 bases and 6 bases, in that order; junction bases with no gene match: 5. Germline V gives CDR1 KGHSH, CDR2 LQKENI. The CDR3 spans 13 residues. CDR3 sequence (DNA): TGTGCCAGCGAACCGGGACAGGATGAAAAACTGTTTTTT. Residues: CASEPGQDEKLFF.

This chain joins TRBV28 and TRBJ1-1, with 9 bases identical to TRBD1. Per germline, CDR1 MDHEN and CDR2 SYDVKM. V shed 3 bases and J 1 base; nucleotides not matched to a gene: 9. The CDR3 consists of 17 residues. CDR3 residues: CASSFAGTGRGNTEAFF. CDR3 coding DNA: TGTGCCAGCAGTTTTGCGGGGACAGGGAGGGGGAACACTGAAGCTTTCTTT.

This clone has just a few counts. CDR3 nucleotides: TGTGCCATCAGTGAGGGCAGGACAGGGACCACCATATATTTT. As protein: CAISEGRTGTTIYF. The chain combines TRBV10-3 with TRBJ1-3, with 8 bases that match TRBD1. Germline V gene sequence: CDR1 ENHRY, CDR2 SYGVKD. The V gene end was trimmed by 2 bases and the J gene end by 9 bases; junction bases not matched to a gene: 6. The CDR3 spans 14 residues.

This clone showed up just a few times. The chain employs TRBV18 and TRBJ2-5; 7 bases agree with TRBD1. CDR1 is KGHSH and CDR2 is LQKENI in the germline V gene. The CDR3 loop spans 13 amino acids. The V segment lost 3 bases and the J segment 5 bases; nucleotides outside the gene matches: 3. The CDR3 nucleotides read TGTGCCAGCTCACCGACAGGGCAGGAGACCCAGTACTTC. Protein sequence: CASSPTGQETQYF.

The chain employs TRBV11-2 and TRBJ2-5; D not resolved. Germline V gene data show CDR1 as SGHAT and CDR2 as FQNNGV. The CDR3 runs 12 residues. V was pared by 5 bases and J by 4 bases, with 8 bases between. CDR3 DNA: TGTGCCAGCAGCGTATCGGGAGAGACCCAGTACTTC. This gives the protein CASSVSGETQYF. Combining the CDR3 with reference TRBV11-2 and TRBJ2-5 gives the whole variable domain EAGVAQSPRYKIIEKRQSVAFWCNPISGHATLYWYQQILGQGPKLLIQFQNNGVVDDSQLPKDRFSAERLKGVDSTLKIQPAKLEDSAVYLCASSVSGETQYFGPGTRLLVL.

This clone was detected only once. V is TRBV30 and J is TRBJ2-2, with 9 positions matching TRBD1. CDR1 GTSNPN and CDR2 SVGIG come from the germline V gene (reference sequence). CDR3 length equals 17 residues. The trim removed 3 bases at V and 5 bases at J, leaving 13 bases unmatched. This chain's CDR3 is CAWSSTGGQGWTGELFF. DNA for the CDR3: TGTGCCTGGAGCTCGACTGGGGGACAGGGTTGGACCGGGGAGCTGTTTTTT.

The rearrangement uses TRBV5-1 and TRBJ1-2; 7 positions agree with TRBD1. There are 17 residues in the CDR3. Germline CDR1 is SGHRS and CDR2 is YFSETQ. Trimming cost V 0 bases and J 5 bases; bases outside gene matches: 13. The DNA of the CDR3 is TGCGCCAGCAGCTTGGACCCATTGACAGGGAACAAGTATGGCTACACCTTC. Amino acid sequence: CASSLDPLTGNKYGYTF. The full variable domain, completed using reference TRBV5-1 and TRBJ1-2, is KAGVTQTPRYLIKTRGQQVTLSCSPISGHRSVSWYQQTPGQGLQFLFEYFSETQRNKGNFPGRFSGRQFSNSRSEMNVSTLELGDSALYLCASSLDPLTGNKYGYTFGSGTRLTVV.

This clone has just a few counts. The CDR3: CASSFSGSFSEQYF. CDR3 DNA sequence: TGCGCCAGCAGCTTCAGCGGGAGTTTTAGCGAGCAGTACTTC. V usage is TRBV5-1 and J usage is TRBJ2-7; 8 bases are a match to TRBD2. V lost 2 bases, J lost 6 bases, and 7 bases stayed unmatched. Germline CDR1 is SGHRS and CDR2 is YFSETQ. The CDR3 is 14 amino acids.

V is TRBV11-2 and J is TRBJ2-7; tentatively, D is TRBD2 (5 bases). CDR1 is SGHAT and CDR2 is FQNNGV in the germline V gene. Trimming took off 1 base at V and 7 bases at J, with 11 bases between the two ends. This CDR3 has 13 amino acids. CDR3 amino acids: CASSLVGWREQYF. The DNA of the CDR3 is TGTGCCAGCAGCTTAGTGGGCTGGAGGGAGCAGTACTTC.

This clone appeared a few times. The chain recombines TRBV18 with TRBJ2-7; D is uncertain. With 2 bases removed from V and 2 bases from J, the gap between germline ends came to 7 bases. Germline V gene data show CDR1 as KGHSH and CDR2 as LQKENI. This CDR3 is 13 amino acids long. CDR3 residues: CASSPSNAYEQYF. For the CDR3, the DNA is TGTGCCAGCTCACCATCCAATGCCTACGAGCAGTACTTC. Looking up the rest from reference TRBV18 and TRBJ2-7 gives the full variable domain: NAGVMQNPRHLVRRRGQEARLRCSPMKGHSHVYWYRQLPEEGLKFMVYLQKENIIDESGMPKERFSAEFPKEGPSILRIQQVVRGDSAAYFCASSPSNAYEQYFGPGTRLTVT.

As DNA, the CDR3 is TGTGCCAGCAGACCACTAGCGGGGGAAACCGGGGAGCTGTTTTTT. Its protein product is CASRPLAGETGELFF. The rearrangement joins TRBV6-5 to TRBJ2-2, with 11 bases matching TRBD2. There are 15 residues in the CDR3. The V gene's germline CDR1 is MNHEY and CDR2 SVGAGI. V trimming: 6 bases; J trimming: 5 bases; junction bases outside the gene matches: 5.